The rows below give T cell receptor beta chains drawn from one sample of a study of blood T cell repertoires in COVID-19. Using immunoSEQ multiplex PCR, the repertoire was profiled, and TCRdb retains in-frame clones only, with some absent. The sample records around 250,000 clones, roughly 84% being singletons. Source material: peripheral blood. The source is a woman younger than 30 with acute or convalescent COVID-19. Each CDR3 is given with its conserved first and last residue. A D gene is named only where the DNA matches it firmly. Size tells how often a clone was seen (once, few, many) or the class of an expanded clone, and some rows leave it out.

D	V	length	size	J	CDR3	DNA
TRBD2	TRBV7-3	15	NA	TRBJ2-1	CASSNQAGGVNEQFF	TGTGCCAGCAGCAACCAGGCGGGAGGGGTTAATGAGCAGTTCTTC
TRBD2	TRBV5-1	18	NA	TRBJ2-3	CASSLDSSGRISTDTQYF	TGCGCCAGCAGCTTGGACTCTAGCGGGAGGATTAGCACAGATACGCAGTATTTT
NA	TRBV10-3	13	NA	TRBJ2-7	CAISEPGWEEQYF	TGTGCCATCAGTGAGCCCGGTTGGGAGGAGCAGTACTTC
TRBD2	TRBV5-1	16	few	TRBJ2-1	CASSLGLANSYNEQFF	TGCGCCAGCAGCTTGGGACTAGCTAACTCCTACAATGAGCAGTTCTTC
TRBD1	TRBV5-1	13	NA	TRBJ1-1	CASSFTGATEAFF	TGCGCCAGCAGCTTTACAGGGGCCACTGAAGCTTTCTTT
NA	TRBV28	13	NA	TRBJ2-7	CASSVWLVYEQYF	TGTGCCAGCAGTGTCTGGCTAGTGTACGAGCAGTACTTC
NA	TRBV24-1	13	NA	TRBJ2-3	CATSVQGTDTQYF	TGTGCCACCAGTGTCCAGGGCACAGATACGCAGTATTTT
NA	TRBV6-2/TRBV6-3	15	once	TRBJ1-5	CASSPRGGGNQPQHF	TGTGCCAGCAGCCCCCGGGGAGGGGGCAATCAGCCCCAGCATTTT
NA	TRBV13	13	NA	TRBJ1-1	CASSTTGNTEAFF	TGTGCCAGCAGCACAACAGGGAACACTGAAGCTTTCTTT
TRBD2	TRBV2	14	NA	TRBJ2-2	CASSSGSHTGELFF	TGTGCCAGCAGTAGCGGGAGCCACACCGGGGAGCTGTTTTTT
TRBD1	TRBV3-1/TRBV3-2	13	NA	TRBJ2-6	CASSRGQGLLLTF	TGTGCCAGCAGCCGGGGACAGGGACTACTCCTGACTTTC
TRBD2	TRBV7-9	14	NA	TRBJ2-1	CASSQGLDYNEQFF	TGTGCCAGCAGTCAGGGACTAGACTACAATGAGCAGTTCTTC
TRBD2	TRBV9	15	NA	TRBJ2-7	CASSSGLAGGDEQYF	TGTGCCAGCAGTTCCGGACTAGCGGGAGGAGACGAGCAGTACTTC
NA	TRBV7-2	12	NA	TRBJ1-2	CASSTPTGGYTF	TGTGCCAGCAGCACCCCGACAGGCGGCTACACCTTC
NA	TRBV6-2/TRBV6-3	14	NA	TRBJ2-7	CASSYSVASYEQYF	TGTGCCAGCAGTTACTCCGTGGCCTCCTACGAGCAGTACTTC
TRBD1	TRBV3-1/TRBV3-2	15	NA	TRBJ1-2	CASSHRDRYHYGYTF	TGTGCCAGCAGCCACAGGGACAGGTATCACTATGGCTACACCTTC
TRBD1	TRBV7-2	14	NA	TRBJ2-1	CASSQPGQGREQFF	TGTGCCAGCAGTCAACCAGGACAGGGGCGGGAGCAGTTCTTC
TRBD2	TRBV2	16	NA	TRBJ2-5	CALPLTEAGGYETQYF	TGTGCCCTCCCCCTTACAGAAGCGGGAGGGTACGAGACCCAGTACTTC
NA	TRBV19	13	NA	TRBJ1-2	CASSTTTNYGYTF	TGTGCCAGTAGCACGACAACTAACTATGGCTACACCTTC
NA	TRBV7-2	14	once	TRBJ1-2	CASSLGRGNYGYTF	TGTGCCAGCAGCTTGGGCAGGGGAAACTATGGCTACACCTTC
NA	TRBV7-6	18	NA	TRBJ1-3	CASSDHWKGGTSGNTIYF	TGTGCCAGCAGCGATCATTGGAAAGGAGGTACCTCTGGAAACACCATATATTTT
NA	TRBV9	14	NA	TRBJ2-3	CASSSRDSRQTQYF	TGTGCCAGCAGCTCCCGGGACTCCCGGCAGACGCAGTATTTT
TRBD1	TRBV3-1/TRBV3-2	13	NA	TRBJ1-1	CASSGTGGFEAFF	TGTGCCAGCAGCGGCACAGGGGGCTTTGAAGCTTTCTTT
NA	TRBV5-8	13	once	TRBJ1-2	CASSQQDHYGYTF	TGTGCCAGCAGCCAACAGGACCACTATGGCTACACCTTC